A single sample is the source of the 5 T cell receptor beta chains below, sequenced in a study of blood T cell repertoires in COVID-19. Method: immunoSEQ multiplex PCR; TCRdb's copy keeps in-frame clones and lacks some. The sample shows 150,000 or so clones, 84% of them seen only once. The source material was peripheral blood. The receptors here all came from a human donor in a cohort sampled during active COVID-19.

The CDR3 here is CASSPSPGGMNTEAFF. The CDR3, as DNA: TGTGCCAGCAGCCCATCCCCCGGGGGGATGAACACTGAAGCTTTCTTT. The chain combines TRBV7-2 with TRBJ1-1; possible D gene TRBD1, 5 bases. The CDR3 has 16 amino acids. With 5 bases removed from V and 0 bases from J, the gap between germline ends came to 16 bases. Germline V CDR1 and CDR2: SGHTA, FQGNSA.

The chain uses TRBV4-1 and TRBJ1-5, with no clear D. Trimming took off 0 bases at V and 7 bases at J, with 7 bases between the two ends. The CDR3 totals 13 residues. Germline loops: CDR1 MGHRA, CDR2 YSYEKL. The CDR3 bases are TGCGCCAGCAGCCAAGATCCGGGGCAGCCCCAGCATTTT. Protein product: CASSQDPGQPQHF.

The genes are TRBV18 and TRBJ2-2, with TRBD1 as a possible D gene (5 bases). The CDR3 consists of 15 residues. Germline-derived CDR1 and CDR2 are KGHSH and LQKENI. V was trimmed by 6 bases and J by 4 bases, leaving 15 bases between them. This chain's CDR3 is CASSSEPGSTGELFF. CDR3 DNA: TGTGCCAGCTCTTCAGAGCCAGGGTCCACCGGGGAGCTGTTTTTT.

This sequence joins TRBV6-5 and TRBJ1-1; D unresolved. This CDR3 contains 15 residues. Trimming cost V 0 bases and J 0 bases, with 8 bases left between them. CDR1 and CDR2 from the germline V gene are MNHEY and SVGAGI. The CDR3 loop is CASSYSHSMNTEAFF. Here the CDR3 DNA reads TGTGCCAGCAGTTACTCCCACAGCATGAACACTGAAGCTTTCTTT.

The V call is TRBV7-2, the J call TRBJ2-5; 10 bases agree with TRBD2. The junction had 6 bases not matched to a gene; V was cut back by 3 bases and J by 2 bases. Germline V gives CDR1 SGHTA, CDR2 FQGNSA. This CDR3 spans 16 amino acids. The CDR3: CASSFLAGEGQETQYF. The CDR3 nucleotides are TGTGCCAGCAGCTTTCTAGCGGGGGAGGGGCAAGAGACCCAGTACTTC. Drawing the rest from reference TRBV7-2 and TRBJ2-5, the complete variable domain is GAGVSQSPSNKVTEKGKDVELRCDPISGHTALYWYRQSLGQGLEFLIYFQGNSAPDKSGLPSDRFSAERTGGSVSTLTIQRTQQEDSAVYLCASSFLAGEGQETQYFGPGTRLLVL.